A single sample gave rise to the 23 T cell receptor beta chains below, sequenced in a study of T cell responses to AZD1222 COVID-19 vaccine. Assay: immunoSEQ multiplex PCR; the TCRdb copy retains only in-frame clones and omits some. The sample records 130,000 or so clones, 93% being singletons. The sample consisted of peripheral blood, taken on day 0 of MenACWY control vaccination. The source of these receptors is an adult in good health.

This chain links TRBV18 with TRBJ2-1; D gene unclear. There are 15 residues in the CDR3. With 4 bases removed from V and 2 bases from J, the gap between germline ends came to 12 bases. The germline CDR1 and CDR2 sequences are KGHSH and LQKENI. CDR3 coding DNA: TGTGCCAGCTCACAGGGTGGCCCGACCTACAATGAGCAGTTCTTC. It yields the protein CASSQGGPTYNEQFF.

This chain links TRBV10-2 with TRBJ2-7; a possible D gene is TRBD2 (6 bases). In germline, CDR1 is WSHSY, CDR2 SAAADI. Between the trimmed V and J ends, which lost 0 bases and 5 bases, there was a span of 11 bases. This CDR3 contains 14 residues. CDR3 amino acids: CASSESRGRNEQYF. DNA for the CDR3: TGCGCCAGCAGTGAGTCGCGGGGAAGGAACGAGCAGTACTTC.

The genes are TRBV2 and TRBJ2-2; 7 nucleotides line up with TRBD1. J was trimmed by 6 bases and V by 6 bases; bases with no gene match: 10. CDR1 is SNHLY, CDR2 FYNNEI, per germline. This CDR3 is built from 15 residues. The CDR3 nucleotides read TGTGCCAGCAGGGGGGTGAGGGGGCCAGCCGGGGAGCTGTTTTTT. Its translation is CASRGVRGPAGELFF.

The gene calls are TRBV18 and TRBJ1-1; D possibly corresponds to TRBD1 (6 bases). The V gene's germline CDR1 is KGHSH and CDR2 LQKENI. The CDR3 has 12 residues. The ends were cut back, 4 bases at V and 6 bases at J, with 9 bases in the middle. CDR3 region: CASSQGGAEAFF. CDR3 nucleotide sequence: TGTGCCAGCTCACAAGGGGGAGCTGAAGCTTTCTTT.

This clone has only one observation. The chain carries TRBV19 and TRBJ1-1; possibly TRBD1 for D (5 bases). The CDR3 is made up of 13 amino acids. Germline V CDR1 and CDR2: LNHDA, SQIVND (reference sequence). Trimming took 3 bases from V and 4 from J, leaving 9 bases between them. The CDR3 DNA follows: TGTGCCAGTAGTATCTTGGGGGGCACTGAAGCTTTCTTT. Translated: CASSILGGTEAFF.

V gene TRBV3-1 (or the pseudogene TRBV3-2) combines with J gene TRBJ2-5; 9 positions agree with TRBD1. V lost 6 bases, J lost 4 bases, and 9 bases stayed unmatched. Germline V gene data show CDR1 as LGHDT and CDR2 as YNNKEL (reference sequence). The CDR3 runs 15 residues. The CDR3 loop is CASSPWTGVGETQYF. As DNA, the CDR3 is TGTGCCAGCAGTCCGTGGACAGGGGTAGGAGAGACCCAGTACTTC.

This clone was picked up one time. The chain combines TRBV29-1 with TRBJ2-5; tentatively, D is TRBD1 or TRBD2 (6 bases each). Germline CDR1 reads SQVTM; CDR2 reads ANQGSEA. The CDR3 length is 12 residues. The V end was cut by 5 bases, the J end by 5 bases, with 12 bases between. The CDR3 region is CSVHQGRETQYF. The CDR3 DNA follows: TGCAGCGTTCACCAGGGGAGGGAGACCCAGTACTTC. The full variable domain, completed using reference TRBV29-1 and TRBJ2-5, is SAVISQKPSRDICQRGTSLTIQCQVDSQVTMMFWYRQQPGQSLTLIATANQGSEATYESGFVIDKFPISRPNLTFSTLTVSNMSPEDSSIYLCSVHQGRETQYFGPGTRLLVL.

V gene TRBV15 combines with J gene TRBJ2-3; the match to TRBD1 covers 8 bases. Germline assignment: CDR1 LNHNV and CDR2 YYDKDF (reference sequence). V was clipped by 4 bases and J by 2 bases; unmatched bases: 11. CDR3 length equals 17 residues. The CDR3 nucleotides are TGTGCCACCAGCACCTACGGGACAGGTCTCAACACAGATACGCAGTATTTT. This gives the protein CATSTYGTGLNTDTQYF.

The rearrangement links TRBV9 to TRBJ1-2; 9 bases align to TRBD1. The germline V gene encodes CDR1 SGDLS and CDR2 YYNGEE. This CDR3 spans 15 amino acids. V was pared by 1 base and J by 8 bases, with 9 bases of the junction left unmatched. CDR3 DNA: TGTGCCAGCAGCGTATCCGGGACAGGGTCATGGGGCTACACCTTC. It yields the protein CASSVSGTGSWGYTF.

The chain uses TRBV4-1 and TRBJ1-1; D unclear. The CDR3 covers 14 residues. Per the germline V gene, CDR1 is MGHRA and CDR2 is YSYEKL. Trimming shortened V by 0 bases and J by 5 bases, and 10 bases separated the two germline ends. For the CDR3, the DNA is TGCGCCAGCAGCCAAGATATCTTGTCGACTGAAGCTTTCTTT. Translating gives CASSQDILSTEAFF.

This chain connects TRBV9 to TRBJ1-2; 7 positions match TRBD1. From germline, CDR1 is SGDLS and CDR2 YYNGEE. Trimming at V came to 0 bases and at J to 2 bases, leaving 1 base not matched to a gene. CDR3 length equals 14 residues. CDR3 nucleotide sequence: TGTGCCAGCAGCGTAGGGACAGGAAACTATGGCTACACCTTC. Its protein product is CASSVGTGNYGYTF.

The chain joins TRBV9 to TRBJ2-3; 13 bases align to TRBD2. The junction had 5 bases not matched to a gene; V was cut back by 3 bases and J by 4 bases. The CDR3 is made up of 16 amino acids. CDR1 SGDLS and CDR2 YYNGEE come from the germline V gene. CDR3 sequence reads: CASSEILAGGPDTQYF. The DNA for the CDR3 is TGTGCCAGCAGCGAAATACTAGCGGGAGGGCCAGATACGCAGTATTTT. The full variable domain, with the rest looked up from reference TRBV9 and TRBJ2-3, is DSGVTQTPKHLITATGQRVTLRCSPRSGDLSVYWYQQSLDQGLQFLIQYYNGEERAKGNILERFSAQQFPDLHSELNLSSLELGDSALYFCASSEILAGGPDTQYFGPGTRLTVL.

This chain links TRBV2 with TRBJ2-3; 10 bases are a match to TRBD2. There are 14 residues in the CDR3. CDR1 and CDR2 (germline): SNHLY, FYNNEI. J lost 3 bases, V lost 5 bases, and 2 bases had no gene match. CDR3 region: CASSYSGRTDTQYF. The DNA of the CDR3 is TGTGCCAGCAGTTATAGCGGGAGGACAGATACGCAGTATTTT.

The J gene is TRBJ2-7, the V gene TRBV14; D unresolved. The CDR3 loop spans 20 amino acids. The germline V and J ends were trimmed by 3 bases and 8 bases, with 35 bases remaining between them. Germline V CDR1 and CDR2: SGHDN, FVKESK. In DNA form, the CDR3 reads TGTGCCAGCAGCCAGTTGGCGAATCCTACGAGCAGTACCTCCCCCAAAAAGCAGTACTTC. Translation: CASSQLANPTSSTSPKKQYF.

The chain has TRBV25-1 and TRBJ1-6, with TRBD1 matching over 7 bases. CDR1 and CDR2 from the germline V gene are MGHDK and SYGVNS. This CDR3 has 15 amino acids. V dropped 6 bases and J dropped 10; count of bases not matched to a gene: 12. The CDR3, as DNA: TGTGCCAGCAGACCTAACAGGGGAGGGGAATCACCCCTCCACTTT. Its translation: CASRPNRGGESPLHF. The variable domain in full, with the rest retrieved from reference TRBV25-1 and TRBJ1-6, is EADIYQTPRYLVIGTGKKITLECSQTMGHDKMYWYQQDPGMELHLIHYSYGVNSTEKGDLSSESTVSRIRTEHFPLTLESARPSHTSQYLCASRPNRGGESPLHFGNGTRLTVT.

The V gene is TRBV11-2, the J gene TRBJ2-2, with 8 nucleotides matching TRBD1. The V and J ends lost 4 bases and 6 bases, in that order; junction bases with no gene match: 1. This CDR3 spans 13 amino acids. The germline V gene has CDR1 SGHAT and CDR2 FQNNGV. This CDR3 is CASSSTGAGELFF. CDR3 nucleotides: TGTGCCAGCAGCTCGACAGGGGCCGGGGAGCTGTTTTTT. The variable domain in full, completed from reference TRBV11-2 and TRBJ2-2, reads EAGVAQSPRYKIIEKRQSVAFWCNPISGHATLYWYQQILGQGPKLLIQFQNNGVVDDSQLPKDRFSAERLKGVDSTLKIQPAKLEDSAVYLCASSSTGAGELFFGEGSRLTVL.

Remarks on this clone: Other DNA sequences in this sample translate to the same CDR3. The chain carries TRBV20-1 and TRBJ1-1; D ambiguous. This CDR3 comprises 11 residues. Germline V gives CDR1 DFQATT, CDR2 SNEGSKA (reference sequence). V gave up 0 bases and J gave up 2 bases, with 1 base separating them. The CDR3 coding sequence is TGCAGTGCTAGAGAAAACACTGAAGCTTTCTTT. This encodes CSARENTEAFF.

In this sample, this clone turned up once. This chain uses TRBV5-1 with TRBJ2-1, with D perhaps matching TRBD1 or TRBD2 (5 bases each). V lost 4 bases and J lost 7, with 21 bases in between. Germline-derived CDR1 and CDR2 are SGHRS and YFSETQ. The CDR3 is made up of 16 amino acids. The DNA for the CDR3 is TGCGCCAGCAGCCACGCGCAGGGACCTCCCAGAAATGAGCAGTTCTTC. Protein: CASSHAQGPPRNEQFF.

This clone was recorded a few times. The V gene is TRBV11-2, the J gene TRBJ2-4; D not certain. This CDR3 comprises 17 residues. V was shortened by 6 bases and J by 3 bases, with 21 bases between the two germline ends. The germline V gene encodes CDR1 SGHAT and CDR2 FQNNGV. CDR3 sequence reads: CASRALNSTLNKNIQYF. CDR3 in DNA: TGTGCCAGCAGAGCCCTAAACTCAACCCTCAACAAAAACATTCAGTACTTC.

The chain employs TRBV19 and TRBJ1-5, with TRBD1 identical over 7 bases. The ends lost 6 bases at V and 7 bases at J; junction bases unmatched: 12. The CDR3 runs 15 residues. CDR1 and CDR2 from the germline V gene are LNHDA and SQIVND (reference sequence). The CDR3 region is CASRYDRVQNQPQHF. Written as DNA, the CDR3 is TGTGCCAGTAGATACGACAGGGTACAGAACCAGCCCCAGCATTTT.

This clone was seen more than once but under ten times. This chain links TRBV12-3 or TRBV12-4 with TRBJ1-1; no reliable D call. The CDR3 is 11 amino acids. V was pared by 3 bases and J by 3 bases, with 2 bases between. CDR3 in DNA: TGTGCCAGCAGTTTTGACACTGAAGCTTTCTTT. Encoded protein: CASSFDTEAFF.

The V gene is TRBV2, the J gene TRBJ1-3; D perhaps matches TRBD1 (5 bases). The CDR3 is made up of 15 amino acids. Trimming took 6 bases from V and 1 from J, leaving 13 bases between them. The germline V gene has CDR1 SNHLY and CDR2 FYNNEI. In DNA form, the CDR3 reads TGTGCCAGCAGCGAAAACAAGGGGTCTGGAAACACCATATATTTT. Translating gives CASSENKGSGNTIYF.

The CDR3 protein is CASSLGRGRGAYEQYF. For the CDR3, the DNA is TGTGCCAGCAGCTTAGGCCGAGGCAGGGGGGCCTACGAGCAGTACTTC. This rearrangement joins TRBV13 to TRBJ2-7; D is possibly TRBD1 (7 bases). This CDR3 has 16 residues. Germline lookup yields CDR1 PRHDT and CDR2 FYEKMQ (reference sequence). V was clipped by 0 bases and J by 2 bases, with 14 bases between them.